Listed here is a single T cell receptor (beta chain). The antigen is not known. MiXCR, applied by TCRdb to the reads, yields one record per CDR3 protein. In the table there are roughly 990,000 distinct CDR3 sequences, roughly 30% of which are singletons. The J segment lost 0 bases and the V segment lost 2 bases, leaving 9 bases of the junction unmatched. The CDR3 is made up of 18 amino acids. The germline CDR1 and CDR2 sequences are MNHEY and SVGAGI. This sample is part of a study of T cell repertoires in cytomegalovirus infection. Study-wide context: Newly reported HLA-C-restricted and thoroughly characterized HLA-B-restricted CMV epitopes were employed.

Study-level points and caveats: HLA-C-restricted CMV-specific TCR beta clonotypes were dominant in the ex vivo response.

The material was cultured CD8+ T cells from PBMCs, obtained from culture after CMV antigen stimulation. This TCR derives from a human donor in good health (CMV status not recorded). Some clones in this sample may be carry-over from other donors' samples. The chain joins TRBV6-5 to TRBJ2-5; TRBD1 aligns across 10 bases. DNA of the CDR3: TGTGCCAGCAGTTACCCAACTCCGGGACAGGGGAACCAAGAGACCCAGTACTTC. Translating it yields CASSYPTPGQGNQETQYF.